This T cell receptor (beta chain) was recovered during a study of T cells in Graves' hyperthyroidism and ophthalmopathy. This clonotype came up once. The junction shows a germline mismatch at one end, possibly a read error. The investigators amplified TCR beta CDR3 regions from RNA transcripts. The HTBI set primed first-round TCR CDR3 RT-PCR. Each CDR3 protein gets one entry after TCRdb re-called the multiplex PCR reads with MiXCR. The data contain about 560,000 distinct CDR3 sequences, roughly 50% of them singletons. Uncontrolled infection, other autoimmune disease, pregnancy and lactation each barred patients from inclusion. Material: peripheral blood or thyroid tissue (not recorded which). This receptor was obtained from a woman between 18 and 30 years old with Graves' hyperthyroidism.

The CDR3 DNA reads as TGTGCCAGCAGTAAGGACTGGACACAAGAGACCCAGTACTTC. Translated, it gives CASSKDWTQETQYF. This rearrangement joins TRBV10-3 to TRBJ2-5; D may be TRBD1 or TRBD2 (5 bases each). The CDR3 is 14 amino acids. Germline V gene sequence: CDR1 ENHRY, CDR2 SYGVKD.